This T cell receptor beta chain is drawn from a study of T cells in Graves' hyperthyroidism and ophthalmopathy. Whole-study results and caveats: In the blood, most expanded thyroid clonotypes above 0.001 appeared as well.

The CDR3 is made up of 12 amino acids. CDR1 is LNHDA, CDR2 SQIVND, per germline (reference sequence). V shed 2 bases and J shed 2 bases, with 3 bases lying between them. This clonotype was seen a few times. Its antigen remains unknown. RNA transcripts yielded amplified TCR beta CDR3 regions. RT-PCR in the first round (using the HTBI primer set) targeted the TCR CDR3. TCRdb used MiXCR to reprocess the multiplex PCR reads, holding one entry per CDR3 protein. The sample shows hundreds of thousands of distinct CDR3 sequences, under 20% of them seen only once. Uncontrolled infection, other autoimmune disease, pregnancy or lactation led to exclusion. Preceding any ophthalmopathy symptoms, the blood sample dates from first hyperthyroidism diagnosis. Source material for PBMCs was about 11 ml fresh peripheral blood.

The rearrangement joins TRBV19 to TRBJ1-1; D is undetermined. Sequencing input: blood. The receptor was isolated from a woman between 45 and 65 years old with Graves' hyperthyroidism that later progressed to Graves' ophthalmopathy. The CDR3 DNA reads TGTGCCAGTAGTATACCAAACACTGAAGCTTTCTTT. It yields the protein CASSIPNTEAFF.